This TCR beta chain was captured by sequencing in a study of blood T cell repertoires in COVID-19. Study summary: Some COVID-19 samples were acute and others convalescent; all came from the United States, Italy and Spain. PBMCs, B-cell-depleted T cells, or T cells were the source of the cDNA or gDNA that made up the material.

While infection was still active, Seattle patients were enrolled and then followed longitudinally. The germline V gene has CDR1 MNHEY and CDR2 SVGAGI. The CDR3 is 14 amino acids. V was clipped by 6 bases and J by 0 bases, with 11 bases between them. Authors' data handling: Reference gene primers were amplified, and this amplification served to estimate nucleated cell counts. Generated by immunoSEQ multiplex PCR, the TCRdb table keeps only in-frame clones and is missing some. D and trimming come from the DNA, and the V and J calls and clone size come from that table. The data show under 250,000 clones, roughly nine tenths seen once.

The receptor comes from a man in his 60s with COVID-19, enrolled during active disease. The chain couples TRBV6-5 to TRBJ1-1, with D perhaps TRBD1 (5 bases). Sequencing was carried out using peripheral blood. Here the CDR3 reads CASRLLQVNTEAFF. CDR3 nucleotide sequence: TGTGCCAGCAGGCTTTTACAGGTGAACACTGAAGCTTTCTTT.